The 2 T cell receptor beta chains in this list originate from one sample, sequenced in a study of T-cell memory formation after mild COVID-19. TCRdb used MiXCR to reprocess the 5' RACE reads, holding one entry per CDR3 protein. The sample has 560,000 or so distinct CDR3 sequences; roughly 17% are singletons. The sequencing sample was made of PBMCs or a T cell subset sorted from them (not recorded which). Receptors were obtained from an adult woman who had mild COVID-19 (a few samples of this study predate the infection). Cell type and time point are not known.

This chain links TRBV4-3 with TRBJ2-1; 14 positions match TRBD2. With 4 bases clipped from V and 5 bases from J, the junction kept 7 bases outside the gene matches. Germline CDR1 is LGHNA and CDR2 is YSLEER. This CDR3 contains 17 residues. Here the CDR3 DNA reads TGCGCCAGCAGCCGAGAGACTAGCGGGAGGGGAAACAATGAGCAGTTCTTC. Protein product: CASSRETSGRGNNEQFF.

There are a few counts of this clonotype. This chain joins TRBV20-1 and TRBJ2-3; D possibly matches TRBD1 or TRBD2 (7 bases each). The germline V gene has CDR1 DFQATT and CDR2 SNEGSKA (reference sequence). V lost 5 bases and J 7 bases, leaving 34 bases between the germline ends. This CDR3 comprises 19 residues. CDR3 sequence reads: CSAGGGPVAGTARRNTQYF. CDR3 nucleotide sequence: TGCAGTGCTGGGGGGGGTCCTGTGGCGGGGACAGCCAGAAGGAATACGCAGTATTTT.